The T cell receptor beta chain described here comes from a study of OX40 agonist ivuxolimab in advanced cancers. Findings and caveats of the study: Determination of antigen specificity was not performed for the expanded peripheral T cells.

Sequencing used immunoSEQ multiplex PCR; TCRdb keeps in-frame clones, though not all of them. The sample yields approximately 60,000 clones, over 75% seen once. Germline values: CDR1 LNHDA, CDR2 SQIVND (reference sequence). Germline trimming cut 3 bases from V and 8 bases from J; bases unmatched to any gene: 10. The length of the CDR3 is 17 residues. Concerning this clone: Its antigen is unknown.

The chain combines TRBV19 with TRBJ2-1; 13 bases match TRBD2. Sequenced here: CD4+ or CD8+ T cells sorted from blood, sampled in a trial of the OX40 agonist ivuxolimab. The source of this sequence is an adult with an advanced solid tumor such as melanoma, head and neck, liver or kidney cancer. The CDR3 bases are TGTGCCAGTAGTATGGGGTTGACTAGCGGGAGGTTCCATGAGCAGTTCTTC. Protein sequence: CASSMGLTSGRFHEQFF.